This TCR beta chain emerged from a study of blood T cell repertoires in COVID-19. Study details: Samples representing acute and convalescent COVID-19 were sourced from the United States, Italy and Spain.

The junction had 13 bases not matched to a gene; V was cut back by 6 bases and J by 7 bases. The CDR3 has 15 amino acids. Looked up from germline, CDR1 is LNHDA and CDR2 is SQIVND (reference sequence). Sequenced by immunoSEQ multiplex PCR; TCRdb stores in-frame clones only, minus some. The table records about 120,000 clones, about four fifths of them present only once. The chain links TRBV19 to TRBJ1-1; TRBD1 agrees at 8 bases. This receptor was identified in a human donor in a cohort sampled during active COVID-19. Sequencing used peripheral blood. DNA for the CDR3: TGTGCCAGTAGATCCCATCACAGGGGGTTTGGTGAAGCTTTCTTT. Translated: CASRSHHRGFGEAFF.